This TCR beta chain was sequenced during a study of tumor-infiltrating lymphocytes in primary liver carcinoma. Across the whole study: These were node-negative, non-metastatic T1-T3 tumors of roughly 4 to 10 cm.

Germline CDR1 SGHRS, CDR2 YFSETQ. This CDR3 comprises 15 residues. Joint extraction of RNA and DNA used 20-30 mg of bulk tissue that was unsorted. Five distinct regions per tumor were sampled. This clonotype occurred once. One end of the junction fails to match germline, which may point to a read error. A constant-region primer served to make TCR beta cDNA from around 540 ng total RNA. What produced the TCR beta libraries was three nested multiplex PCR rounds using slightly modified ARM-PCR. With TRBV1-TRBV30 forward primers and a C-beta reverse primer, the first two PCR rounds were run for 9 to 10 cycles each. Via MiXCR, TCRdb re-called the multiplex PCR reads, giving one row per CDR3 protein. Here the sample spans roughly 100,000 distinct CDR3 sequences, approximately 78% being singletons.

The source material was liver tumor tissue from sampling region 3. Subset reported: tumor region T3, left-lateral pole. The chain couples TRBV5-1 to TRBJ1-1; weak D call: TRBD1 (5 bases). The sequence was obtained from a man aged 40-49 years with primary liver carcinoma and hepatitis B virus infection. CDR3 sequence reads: CASSSMGRQNTEAFF. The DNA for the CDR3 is TGTGCCAGCAGCTCCATGGGACGTCAGAACACTGAAGCTTTCTTT.